The 19 T cell receptor beta chains below come from one sample, sequenced in a study of cytomegalovirus exposure and HLA in healthy donors. The PCR used 60 Vbeta and 13 Jbeta primers. The data were produced by immunoSEQ multiplex PCR, yet TCRdb's version contains in-frame clones alone and is incomplete. The sample has some 150,000 clones, 82% seen once. The sample taken for sequencing was PBMCs. These TCRs come from a male donor in good health and CMV-seronegative.

The chain uses TRBV4-1 and TRBJ1-5; D ambiguous. The CDR3 has 17 amino acids. Looked up from germline, CDR1 is MGHRA and CDR2 is YSYEKL. V was cut by 1 base and J by 0 bases, with 13 bases left in between. CDR3 nucleotides: TGCGCCAGCAGCCAAGGGGAATGGGAGAGTAGCAATCAGCCCCAGCATTTT. Translating it yields CASSQGEWESSNQPQHF.

The rearrangement links TRBV6-5 to TRBJ2-5; D unresolved. This CDR3 region has 13 residues. Germline V gene data show CDR1 as MNHEY and CDR2 as SVGAGI. V shed 6 bases and J shed 2 bases, with 10 bases lying between them. The CDR3 nucleotides read TGTGCCAGCAGCCCGGGTGTTCAAGAGACCCAGTACTTC. This codes for CASSPGVQETQYF.

CDR3 coding DNA: TGTGCCAGCAGCTTCGACAGGGGTCAAGAGACCCAGTACTTC. Its translation: CASSFDRGQETQYF. This sequence joins TRBV14 and TRBJ2-5; 8 bases map to TRBD1. The germline V gene has CDR1 SGHDN and CDR2 FVKESK. CDR3 size: 14 residues. V was clipped by 5 bases and J by 2 bases; unmatched bases: 4.

V usage is TRBV6-6 and J usage is TRBJ2-3; D gene unclear. The germline V and J ends were trimmed by 6 bases and 7 bases, with 8 bases remaining between them. Germline V gene sequence: CDR1 MNHNY, CDR2 SVGAGI (reference sequence). The CDR3 totals 11 residues. This CDR3 reads CASSYTNTQYF. DNA of the CDR3: TGTGCCAGCAGCTATACGAATACGCAGTATTTT.

Remarks on this clone: Its ends do not fully match the called genes, so a read error is possible. This sequence joins TRBV7-9 and TRBJ2-4; no reliable D call. This CDR3 has 18 amino acids. The germline V gene has CDR1 SEHNR and CDR2 FQNEAQ (reference sequence). The CDR3 is CSSSQFPGEGFTKNIQYF. In nucleotides, the CDR3 is TGTTCCAGCAGCCAGTTCCCAGGCGAAGGATTTACCAAAAACATTCAGTACTTC.

This chain joins TRBV7-9 and TRBJ2-7; 7 bases fit TRBD1. The trim removed 5 bases at V and 2 bases at J, leaving 12 bases unmatched. The CDR3 has 16 residues. CDR1 and CDR2 (germline): SEHNR, FQNEAQ (reference sequence). CDR3 residues: CASSPRDRGPTYEQYF. The DNA for the CDR3 is TGTGCCAGCAGCCCCCGGGACAGAGGTCCGACCTACGAGCAGTACTTC.

The chain employs TRBV9 and TRBJ2-7; D perhaps matches TRBD1 (6 bases). CDR1 and CDR2 from the germline V gene are SGDLS and YYNGEE. With 2 bases removed from V and 3 bases from J, the gap between germline ends came to 15 bases. This CDR3 contains 15 residues. The chain's CDR3 is CASSVTTGVGYEQYF. The CDR3 nucleotides read TGTGCCAGCAGCGTTACGACAGGAGTCGGCTACGAGCAGTACTTC.

DNA of the CDR3: TGTGCCAGCAGCTCCCTCGGGCGGGGAGGGGTAGATACGCAGTATTTT. Encoded protein: CASSSLGRGGVDTQYF. The V gene is TRBV7-6, the J gene TRBJ2-3; 7 bases agree with TRBD2. V shed 4 bases and J 5 bases; nucleotides not matched to a gene: 12. In germline, CDR1 is SGHVS, CDR2 FNYEAQ. The CDR3 sequence is 16 residues long.

The V and J genes are TRBV11-2 and TRBJ2-7; 8 nucleotides match TRBD1. This CDR3 is 15 amino acids long. Germline CDR1 reads SGHAT; CDR2 reads FQNNGV. J gave up 2 bases and V 4 bases, and 7 bases lay outside the gene matches. The CDR3 region has the DNA TGTGCCAGCAGCTCCCGGACAGGGTTCCCCTACGAGCAGTACTTC. This encodes CASSSRTGFPYEQYF.

This clone appeared a single time. J is TRBJ1-2 and V is TRBV2; the D gene is possibly TRBD1 (6 bases). This CDR3 is built from 17 residues. Deletions cut 8 bases from V and 3 bases from J, with 25 bases between. Germline CDR1 and CDR2: SNHLY and FYNNEI. The CDR3: CASGTLLQGFNYYGYTF. The CDR3 DNA sequence: TGTGCCAGCGGGACCCTCCTACAGGGTTTCAATTACTATGGCTACACCTTC.

This clone was counted ten times or more. The V gene is TRBV6-4, the J gene TRBJ2-2, with 11 positions matching TRBD1. V dropped 4 bases and J dropped 4; count of bases not matched to a gene: 2. CDR3 length: 15 residues. CDR1 and CDR2 (germline): MRHNA, SNTAGT. DNA for the CDR3: TGTGCCAGCAGTGCGGGACAGGGGGGCACCGGGGAGCTGTTTTTT. Its translation is CASSAGQGGTGELFF.

This clone came up a few times. V usage is TRBV9 and J usage is TRBJ1-1; tentatively, D is TRBD1 (6 bases). The germline CDR1 and CDR2 sequences are SGDLS and YYNGEE. The CDR3 has 13 residues. Trimming stripped 0 bases from V and 3 bases from J, with 6 bases between. The CDR3 protein is CASSVGQDTEAFF. In DNA form, the CDR3 reads TGTGCCAGCAGCGTAGGACAGGACACTGAAGCTTTCTTT.

The rearrangement links TRBV10-1 to TRBJ1-5; D uncertain. V dropped 3 bases and J dropped 6 bases, with 18 bases sitting between them. CDR3 length: 16 residues. Germline V gene data show CDR1 as WNHNN and CDR2 as SYGVQD (reference sequence). The chain's CDR3 is CASSDPSGGLGQPQHF. The CDR3 region has the DNA TGCGCCAGCAGTGACCCCTCGGGCGGGTTGGGTCAGCCCCAGCATTTT.

The rearrangement uses TRBV19 and TRBJ1-5, with 10 bases matching TRBD1. CDR1 and CDR2 from the germline V gene are LNHDA and SQIVND (reference sequence). V was pared by 4 bases and J by 5 bases, with 2 bases of the junction left unmatched. This CDR3 comprises 14 residues. In DNA form, the CDR3 reads TGTGCCAGTAGTAGGACAGGGGGGGATCAGCCCCAGCATTTT. Protein sequence: CASSRTGGDQPQHF.

J is TRBJ1-4 and V is TRBV4-3, with 7 bases lining up with TRBD1. Germline V gives CDR1 LGHNA, CDR2 YSLEER. V dropped 2 bases and J dropped 8; count of bases not matched to a gene: 8. The CDR3 covers 15 residues. This CDR3 is CASSQQGQRGEKLFF. The CDR3 nucleotides read TGCGCCAGCAGCCAACAGGGACAGAGAGGAGAAAAACTGTTTTTT.

The chain carries TRBV2 and TRBJ1-1, with a tentative D call TRBD1 (5 bases). Germline CDR1 SNHLY, CDR2 FYNNEI. V was cut by 4 bases and J by 9 bases, with 15 bases left in between. This CDR3 contains 13 residues. CDR3 protein: CASSVFGGVKAFF. As DNA, the CDR3 is TGTGCCAGCAGTGTATTTGGAGGGGTTAAAGCTTTCTTT.

The chain has TRBV9 and TRBJ2-5, with 7 bases lining up with TRBD2. Trimming cost V 0 bases and J 2 bases; bases outside gene matches: 4. The CDR3 is 15 amino acids. Per the germline V gene, CDR1 is SGDLS and CDR2 is YYNGEE. The CDR3 here is CASSVVASGQETQYF. CDR3 nucleotide sequence: TGTGCCAGCAGCGTAGTGGCTAGCGGACAAGAGACCCAGTACTTC.

This clone was counted a single time. The chain links TRBV7-8 to TRBJ2-7, with D possibly matching TRBD2 (6 bases). There are 13 residues in the CDR3. Germline CDR1 is SGHVS and CDR2 is FQNEAQ. V was trimmed by 3 bases and J by 7 bases, leaving 13 bases between them. The CDR3 DNA is TGTGCCAGCAGCTTCATCGGGACTCGGGAGCAGTACTTC. Translating it yields CASSFIGTREQYF.

The chain couples TRBV6-4 to TRBJ2-1; 12 nucleotides agree with TRBD2. Looked up from germline, CDR1 is MRHNA and CDR2 is SNTAGT. The V segment lost 0 bases and the J segment 4 bases; nucleotides outside the gene matches: 1. This CDR3 region has 16 residues. In DNA form, the CDR3 reads TGTGCCAGCAGTGACTCACTAGCGGGAGGTTACAATGAGCAGTTCTTC. As protein: CASSDSLAGGYNEQFF.